The 16 T cell receptor beta chains in this list originate from one sample, sequenced in a study of shared clonotypes between healthy human individuals. Profiling relied on immunoSEQ multiplex PCR, and the TCRdb table lists in-frame clones only, not all of them. The sample shows some 2,400,000 clones, about 94% of them seen only once. The material sequenced was naive CD4+ T cells sorted from blood. Specified subset: CD45RA+ positively selected. The receptors derive from a man in his late teens or twenties in good health.

The V call is TRBV13, the J call TRBJ2-1; D remains unclear. Trimming left V 3 bases short and J 3 bases short, with 12 bases between. CDR3 size: 15 residues. Germline V gene data show CDR1 as PRHDT and CDR2 as FYEKMQ (reference sequence). The CDR3 DNA is TGTGCCAGCAGCTTTAGAAGTCGAATCTACAATGAGCAGTTCTTC. Its protein product is CASSFRSRIYNEQFF.

The chain carries TRBV11-3 and TRBJ2-1; TRBD1 agrees at 10 bases. CDR3 length: 15 amino acids. Trimming at V came to 2 bases and at J to 12 bases, leaving 10 bases not matched to a gene. Germline loops: CDR1 SGHNT, CDR2 YENEEA. CDR3 DNA sequence: TGTGCCAGCAGCTTAACGGGACAGGGGATAGGTGGGCAGTTCTTC. It codes for CASSLTGQGIGGQFF.

As to this clone: This same CDR3 is encoded by further DNA sequences in the sample. V gene TRBV5-4 combines with J gene TRBJ1-4; 10 bases are shared with TRBD1. Germline CDR1 is SGHNT and CDR2 is YYREEE (reference sequence). The CDR3 spans 15 residues. J was trimmed by 5 bases and V by 1 base; bases with no gene match: 2. CDR3 sequence reads: CASSLRGQGNEKLFF. The CDR3 DNA sequence: TGTGCCAGCAGCTTGAGGGGACAGGGGAATGAAAAACTGTTTTTT.

This chain uses TRBV5-5 with TRBJ2-1, with D perhaps assigned TRBD1 or TRBD2 (6 bases each). CDR3 length equals 15 residues. Germline loops: CDR1 SGHKS, CDR2 YYEKEE (reference sequence). Trimming removed 1 base from V and 4 bases from J, with 12 bases in between. Here the CDR3 reads CASSLHQGTYNEQFF. The CDR3 coding sequence is TGTGCCAGCAGCTTGCATCAGGGGACTTACAATGAGCAGTTCTTC.

V usage is TRBV5-1 and J usage is TRBJ2-3, with TRBD1 matching 9 bases. V gave up 3 bases and J gave up 4 bases; unmatched junction bases: 6. This CDR3 comprises 15 residues. In germline, CDR1 is SGHRS, CDR2 YFSETQ. The CDR3 DNA sequence: TGCGCCAGCAGCTACGGGGACAGGGACCCAGATACGCAGTATTTT. Protein product: CASSYGDRDPDTQYF.

This chain links TRBV30 with TRBJ1-1, with D maybe TRBD1 (5 bases). This CDR3 contains 15 residues. Germline CDR1 reads GTSNPN; CDR2 reads SVGIG (reference sequence). The germline V and J ends were trimmed by 3 bases and 4 bases, with 18 bases remaining between them. The CDR3 nucleotides are TGTGCCTGGAGCGGGGACGCCGCTTTGGGCACTGAAGCTTTCTTT. Amino acids: CAWSGDAALGTEAFF.

The V call is TRBV5-4, the J call TRBJ2-1; 7 bases map to TRBD2. The trim removed 4 bases at V and 4 bases at J, leaving 23 bases unmatched. The V gene's germline CDR1 is SGHNT and CDR2 YYREEE (reference sequence). This CDR3 has 20 amino acids. The CDR3 here is CASSHDLAEYSTTLYNEQFF. As DNA, the CDR3 is TGTGCCAGCAGCCACGACCTAGCGGAATACTCAACAACCCTTTACAATGAGCAGTTCTTC.

A single count supports this clone. The rearrangement uses TRBV7-2 and TRBJ2-7; 9 nucleotides agree with TRBD2. Germline V CDR1 and CDR2: SGHTA, FQGNSA. J lost 6 bases, V lost 2 bases, and 5 bases had no gene match. CDR3 size: 14 residues. As DNA, the CDR3 is TGTGCCAGCAGCTTATCACCAGCGGGAGGCGAGCAGTACTTC. Its protein is CASSLSPAGGEQYF.

Points on this clone: The junction departs from germline at one end; a sequencing error may be responsible. Other nucleotide sequences in the sample specify the same CDR3. The genes are TRBV25-1 and TRBJ1-6, with a tentative D call TRBD1 (5 bases). CDR1 and CDR2 from the germline V gene are MGHDK and SYGVNS. The CDR3 is made up of 14 amino acids. CDR3 DNA sequence: TGTGCCAGCAGTGATGGGACCTACAATTCACCCCTCCACTTT. This sequence encodes CASSDGTYNSPLHF.

The V gene is TRBV21-1, the J gene TRBJ2-7; TRBD1 reflects the table's D call only, with no check against the DNA. TRBV21-1 is annotated as a pseudogene. The CDR3 contains 18 residues. Here the CDR3 reads CASSKETGRTGSSYEQYF. Written as DNA, the CDR3 is TGTGCCAGCAGCAAAGAGACTGGGCGGACAGGGTCCTCCTACGAGCAGTACTTC.

The V call is TRBV27, the J call TRBJ2-2; 7 bases map to TRBD2. Per the germline V gene, CDR1 is MNHEY and CDR2 is SMNVEV (reference sequence). This CDR3 spans 16 amino acids. V lost 5 bases to trimming and J lost 1 base; unmatched junction nucleotides: 7. The CDR3 reads CASSHRPSGNTGELFF. CDR3 DNA sequence: TGTGCCAGCAGTCATCGACCTAGCGGGAACACCGGGGAGCTGTTTTTT.

This chain uses TRBV7-8 with TRBJ2-7; D may be TRBD1 (5 bases). Trimming pared 7 bases from V and 7 bases from J, leaving 17 bases between. The CDR3 covers 13 residues. Germline CDR1 and CDR2: SGHVS and FQNEAQ. CDR3 protein: CASTPSAKGEQYF. For the CDR3, the DNA is TGTGCCAGCACCCCCTCGGCAAAGGGGGAGCAGTACTTC.

On this clone: The same CDR3 can be traced to other DNA sequences in this sample. The chain combines TRBV10-3 with TRBJ2-2; possibly TRBD1 for D (6 bases). Germline lookup yields CDR1 ENHRY and CDR2 SYGVKD. V lost 4 bases to trimming and J lost 5 bases, with 8 bases between them. The CDR3 totals 13 residues. The CDR3 sequence is CAISGGGTGELFF. The CDR3, as DNA: TGTGCCATCAGTGGAGGGGGAACCGGGGAGCTGTTTTTT.

This chain links TRBV4-2 with TRBJ2-5; tentatively, D is TRBD1 (6 bases). Trimming removed 1 base from V and 1 base from J, with 10 bases in between. The V gene's germline CDR1 is LGHNA and CDR2 YNFKEQ. The CDR3 is made up of 15 amino acids. The CDR3 DNA reads TGTGCCAGCAGCCAAGTAGGGACAACCCAAGAGACCCAGTACTTC. It yields the protein CASSQVGTTQETQYF.

This chain joins TRBV5-1 and TRBJ1-2; 8 nucleotides agree with TRBD1. Per the germline V gene, CDR1 is SGHRS and CDR2 is YFSETQ. The CDR3 is 16 residues long. The ends lost 4 bases at V and 4 bases at J; junction bases unmatched: 12. For the CDR3, the DNA is TGCGCCAGCAGCCCCTTTGGAACAGGGGGTGGCTATGGCTACACCTTC. As protein: CASSPFGTGGGYGYTF.

Turning to this clone: Other DNA sequences in the sample encode the same CDR3. The chain couples TRBV6-6 to TRBJ2-5; the D is unclear. Trimming removed 3 bases from V and 4 bases from J, with 3 bases in between. The CDR3 totals 11 residues. Germline CDR1 is MNHNY and CDR2 is SVGAGI (reference sequence). For the CDR3, the DNA is TGTGCCAGCAGTTATCTAGAGACCCAGTACTTC. As protein: CASSYLETQYF.